A single sample gave rise to the 10 T cell receptor beta chains below, sequenced in a study of blood T cell repertoires in COVID-19. Some clones are missing from TCRdb's copy, which holds only in-frame ones; the method was immunoSEQ multiplex PCR. The data contain roughly 150,000 clones, roughly 90% of them singletons. The sequenced material came from peripheral blood. These receptors all stem from a man between 60 and 70 years old with active or convalescent COVID-19.

This sequence joins TRBV3-1 (or the pseudogene TRBV3-2) and TRBJ1-1; D uncertain. This CDR3 has 13 residues. Trimming stripped 4 bases from V and 7 bases from J, with 13 bases between. Germline-derived CDR1 and CDR2 are LGHDT and YNNKEL (reference sequence). CDR3 bases: TGTGCCAGCAGCCGAGAGCGGGGAAATGAAGCTTTCTTT. Protein product: CASSRERGNEAFF.

The chain combines TRBV7-8 with TRBJ2-5, with TRBD2 matching 8 bases. This CDR3 comprises 16 residues. The germline V gene has CDR1 SGHVS and CDR2 FQNEAQ. The junction had 4 bases not matched to a gene; V was cut back by 1 base and J by 0 bases. The CDR3 region is CASSLVGSGNQETQYF. CDR3 nucleotide sequence: TGTGCCAGCAGCTTAGTTGGTAGCGGGAACCAAGAGACCCAGTACTTC.

This chain uses TRBV3-1 (or the pseudogene TRBV3-2) with TRBJ1-1; no clear D gene. Trimming shortened V by 3 bases and J by 0 bases, and 8 bases separated the two germline ends. The germline gives CDR1 LGHDT, CDR2 YNNKEL (reference sequence). The CDR3 loop spans 14 amino acids. The CDR3 region has the DNA TGTGCCAGCAGCCACCTACAGATGAACACTGAAGCTTTCTTT. Its protein product is CASSHLQMNTEAFF.

The J gene is TRBJ2-1, the V gene TRBV11-3; 10 nucleotides line up with TRBD1. V shed 4 bases and J 4 bases; nucleotides not matched to a gene: 4. The length of the CDR3 is 15 residues. Germline CDR1 SGHNT, CDR2 YENEEA. CDR3 protein: CASSSRTGGYNEQFF. The CDR3 DNA sequence: TGTGCCAGCAGCTCTCGGACAGGGGGGTACAATGAGCAGTTCTTC. The complete variable domain, with remaining parts taken from reference TRBV11-3 and TRBJ2-1, reads EAGVVQSPRYKIIEKKQPVAFWCNPISGHNTLYWYLQNLGQGPELLIRYENEEAVDDSQLPKDRFSAERLKGVDSTLKIQPAELGDSAVYLCASSSRTGGYNEQFFGPGTRLTVL.

The CDR3 region has the DNA TGTGCCAGCAGCCCTTGGACAGGGGACACCGGGGAGCTGTTTTTT. It translates to CASSPWTGDTGELFF. The chain combines TRBV3-1 (or the pseudogene TRBV3-2) with TRBJ2-2; the match to TRBD1 covers 9 bases. The CDR3 is made up of 15 amino acids. The J segment lost 3 bases and the V segment lost 4 bases, leaving 3 bases of the junction unmatched. CDR1 and CDR2 (germline): LGHDT, YNNKEL (reference sequence).

The chain carries TRBV7-9 and TRBJ1-2; tentative D call: TRBD1 (5 bases). The CDR3 consists of 12 residues. The germline gives CDR1 SEHNR, CDR2 FQNEAQ (reference sequence). Between the trimmed V and J ends, which lost 1 base and 6 bases, there was a span of 6 bases. The CDR3 sequence: CASSLEGDGYTF. Written as DNA, the CDR3 is TGTGCCAGCAGCTTAGAAGGGGATGGCTACACCTTC. The variable domain in full, completed from reference TRBV7-9 and TRBJ1-2, reads DTGVSQNPRHKITKRGQNVTFRCDPISEHNRLYWYRQTLGQGPEFLTYFQNEAQLEKSRLLSDRFSAERPKGSFSTLEIQRTEQGDSAMYLCASSLEGDGYTFGSGTRLTVV.

This clone was seen only once. The same CDR3 arises from other DNA sequences in this sample as well. DNA for the CDR3: TGCGCCAGCAGCTTGGAAAGCGGGGGTCCCTACGAGCAGTACTTC. Translated, it gives CASSLESGGPYEQYF. This chain connects TRBV5-1 to TRBJ2-7, with 8 bases lining up with TRBD2. The ends lost 0 bases at V and 2 bases at J; junction bases unmatched: 4. The V gene's germline CDR1 is SGHRS and CDR2 YFSETQ. The CDR3 contains 15 residues.

This chain connects TRBV5-4 to TRBJ1-2; unclear D gene. Germline CDR1 reads SGHNT; CDR2 reads YYREEE (reference sequence). This CDR3 has 12 residues. V dropped 1 base and J dropped 5 bases, with 6 bases sitting between them. DNA of the CDR3: TGTGCCAGCAGCTTGCGGGAGTATGGCTACACCTTC. Its translation is CASSLREYGYTF. The full variable domain, its missing parts supplied by reference TRBV5-4 and TRBJ1-2, is ETGVTQSPTHLIKTRGQQVTLRCSSQSGHNTVSWYQQALGQGPQFIFQYYREEENGRGNFPPRFSGLQFPNYSSELNVNALELDDSALYLCASSLREYGYTFGSGTRLTVV.

This chain links TRBV5-1 with TRBJ2-7; D is undetermined. Per germline, CDR1 SGHRS and CDR2 YFSETQ. The V end lost 5 bases, the J end lost 3 bases, and 9 bases lay between the germline ends. This CDR3 has 12 amino acids. This CDR3 is CASRGDFYEQYF. As DNA, the CDR3 is TGCGCCAGCAGAGGAGATTTCTACGAGCAGTACTTC.

The chain joins TRBV12-3 or TRBV12-4 to TRBJ1-2, with 9 bases identical to TRBD1. J lost 12 bases, V lost 6 bases, and 5 bases had no gene match. The CDR3 sequence is 11 residues long. The CDR3 coding sequence is TGTGCCAGCAGCCGGGACAGGGTTCACACCTTC. Encoded protein: CASSRDRVHTF.